A selection of T cell receptor beta chains follows, all from one sample in a study of shared clonotypes between healthy human individuals. Repertoires were generated with immunoSEQ multiplex PCR, while TCRdb's copy carries only in-frame clones and drops some. Among a few million clones listed, more than 80% were seen once. The sequencing input was naive CD4+ T cells sorted from blood. These receptors were obtained from a man aged 18 to 30 in good health. Both conserved end residues are part of each CDR3. D genes are given only for firm matches. Part of the rows lack a size; the others show once, few, many or a class for expanded clones.

-,TRBJ1-2,-,TRBV5-6,14,TGTGCCAGCTTCAGGAGAGGGTCCGCGTATGGCTACACCTTC,CASFRRGSAYGYTF
-,TRBJ1-3,TRBD1,TRBV6-5,15,TGTGCCACCCTGGCAGAGGGACAGGGTCGAAACACCATATATTTT,CATLAEGQGRNTIYF
-,TRBJ2-7,-,TRBV6-1,15,TGTGCCAGCAGTGAAACGGGCCTAGGGGTCTACGAGCAGTACTTC,CASSETGLGVYEQYF
-,TRBJ2-5,-,TRBV6-5,13,TGTGCCAGCAGCCCCGGGGCCAAAGAGACCCAGTACTTC,CASSPGAKETQYF
-,TRBJ1-4,TRBD1,TRBV30,13,TGTGCCTGGAGTGGACAGGGAGGTGAAAAACTGTTTTTT,CAWSGQGGEKLFF
once,TRBJ1-5,TRBD1,TRBV19,18,TGTGCCAGTAACCCGACAGGGGGCGTGAAGGCGAGCAATCAGCCCCAGCATTTT,CASNPTGGVKASNQPQHF
-,TRBJ1-1,TRBD1,TRBV4-3,16,TGCGCCAGCAGCCAGGCGACAGGGGGCCTCGGGACTGAAGCTTTCTTT,CASSQATGGLGTEAFF
-,TRBJ1-2,TRBD1,TRBV7-2,15,TGTGCCAGCAGCTTAGCGGGACAGGGTAACTATGGCTACACCTTC,CASSLAGQGNYGYTF
-,TRBJ2-5,-,TRBV5-5,15,TGTGCCAGCAGCTTTCTCCGGGCCCACCAAGAGACCCAGTACTTC,CASSFLRAHQETQYF
-,TRBJ2-2,-,TRBV7-2,14,TGTGCCAGCATCCTAAAGGGGGACACCGGGGAGCTGTTTTTT,CASILKGDTGELFF
-,TRBJ2-7,-,TRBV5-6,11,TGTGCCAGCAGCATCAGGGACGAGCAGTACTTC,CASSIRDEQYF
-,TRBJ2-7,-,TRBV6-5,13,TGTGCCAGCAGCCGTTTTCGGGGGTCCGAGCAGTACTTC,CASSRFRGSEQYF
-,TRBJ1-2,-,TRBV4-2,12,TGTGCCAGCAGCCAGGACAACTATGGCTACACCTTC,CASSQDNYGYTF
-,TRBJ1-2,TRBD1,TRBV28,15,TGTGCCAGCAGCTCCCCGGGACAGACCTTCTATGGCTACACCTTC,CASSSPGQTFYGYTF
-,TRBJ2-3,TRBD2,TRBV10-3,15,TGTGCCACCAGGAGTACGGCTAGCGGGGCAGATACGCAGTATTTT,CATRSTASGADTQYF
-,TRBJ2-6,TRBD1,TRBV19,19,TGTGCCAGTAGTAGACCGGGACAGGGGGTTATCTCTGGGGCCAACGTCCTGACTTTC,CASSRPGQGVISGANVLTF
-,TRBJ2-7,-,TRBV6-5,13,TGTGCCAGCAGTGGGATTGCGTCCTACGAGCAGTACTTC,CASSGIASYEQYF
-,TRBJ2-3,-,TRBV7-2,13,TGTGCCACCGCGGTCGGGGGACCAGATACGCAGTATTTT,CATAVGGPDTQYF
-,TRBJ2-3,-,TRBV7-2,13,TGTGCCACCAGACAGATGGGTAGTGATACGCAGTATTTT,CATRQMGSDTQYF
-,TRBJ2-2,TRBD2,TRBV6-6,16,TGTGCCAGCAGTTACTTACGGGGGGGCGTCACCGGGGAGCTGTTTTTT,CASSYLRGGVTGELFF
-,TRBJ2-7,TRBD2,TRBV2,14,TGTGCCAGCAAACAAAGCGGGGGGGCCAACGAGCAGTACTTC,CASKQSGGANEQYF
-,TRBJ2-1,TRBD2,TRBV30,13,TGTGCCTTCCGGACTAGCGGGGGCGGTTATGAGTTCTTC,CAFRTSGGGYEFF
few,TRBJ1-1,-,TRBV10-1,15,TGCGCCAGCAGTGAGTCGTCGGGAGGGAACACTGAAGCTTTCTTT,CASSESSGGNTEAFF
-,TRBJ2-7,TRBD2,TRBV7-6,14,TGTGCCAGCAGCTTGGGGGGGAAAGCCTACGAGCAGTACTTC,CASSLGGKAYEQYF
-,TRBJ1-5,-,TRBV25-1,15,TGTGCCAGCAGTAAAAGTGGAAGTGTGAATCAGCCCCAGCATTTT,CASSKSGSVNQPQHF
-,TRBJ2-1,-,TRBV5-6,14,TGTGCCAGCAGCTCAGACCCCCGTTTGAGGGAGCAGTTCTTC,CASSSDPRLREQFF
-,TRBJ2-1,TRBD1,TRBV19,15,TGTGCCAGTAGTATCAGGGACAGGGACTCGGGTAAGCAGTTCTTC,CASSIRDRDSGKQFF
once,TRBJ2-7,TRBD2,TRBV7-9,14,TGTGCCAGCAGCTTAGCTTGGGGGGGTAACGAGCAGTACTTC,CASSLAWGGNEQYF
-,TRBJ2-5,TRBD1,TRBV4-1,17,TGCGCCAGCAGCCAAGAACGGACAGGGCTGGGACAAGAGACCCAGTACTTC,CASSQERTGLGQETQYF
-,TRBJ2-1,TRBD2,TRBV6-1,15,TGTGCCAGCACCGGACTAGCGGCCTCCTACAATGAGCAGTTCTTC,CASTGLAASYNEQFF
-,TRBJ2-2,-,TRBV30,13,TGTGCCTGGACGGTGGGGGGCACCGGGGAGCTGTTTTTT,CAWTVGGTGELFF
-,TRBJ2-2,TRBD1,TRBV25-1,16,TGTGCCAGCAGTGGGACCGGGACAGGGTTAACCGGGGAGCTGTTTTTT,CASSGTGTGLTGELFF
-,TRBJ2-1,-,TRBV5-1,15,TGCGCCAGCAGCTTGGGGGGGACAAAGGGCAATGAGCAGTTCTTC,CASSLGGTKGNEQFF
few,TRBJ2-1,-,TRBV30,14,TGTGCCTGGAGTGTAAGGTCAGGCGGGGATGAGCAGTTCTTC,CAWSVRSGGDEQFF
-,TRBJ2-7,-,TRBV7-2,14,TGTGCCAGCAGCTTAGCGGGGGGAACCTACGAGCAGTACTTC,CASSLAGGTYEQYF
-,TRBJ2-5,TRBD1,TRBV7-9,14,TGTGCCAGCAGCTCGGGACAGGGGGCTGGGACCCAGTACTTC,CASSSGQGAGTQYF
-,TRBJ1-1,-,TRBV7-2,14,TGTGCCAGCAGCCCTGGGGGGTCGAACACTGAAGCTTTCTTT,CASSPGGSNTEAFF
-,TRBJ1-2,TRBD1,TRBV5-4,14,TGTGCCAGCAGCCTGGAAGGGGGCGCCTATGGCTACACCTTC,CASSLEGGAYGYTF
-,TRBJ2-7,-,TRBV14,14,TGTGCCAGCAGCCAAGATCTTAGGACTGTCGAGCAGTACTTC,CASSQDLRTVEQYF
-,TRBJ1-3,-,TRBV18,16,TGTGCCAGCTCACCACAGGGACATCACTCTGGAAACACCATATATTTT,CASSPQGHHSGNTIYF
-,TRBJ1-2,-,TRBV7-2,14,TGTGCCAGCAGCTTAGTTTCTGATGGCTATGGCTACACCTTC,CASSLVSDGYGYTF
-,TRBJ1-1,-,TRBV2,12,TGTGCCAGCAGGGGACAAAACACTGAAGCTTTCTTT,CASRGQNTEAFF
-,TRBJ2-1,-,TRBV9,15,TGTGCCAGCAGCGTAACGGATTCAAGCTACAATGAGCAGTTCTTC,CASSVTDSSYNEQFF
-,TRBJ2-1,-,TRBV5-6,12,TGTGCCAGCAGCCACGACCACAATGAGCAGTTCTTC,CASSHDHNEQFF
few,TRBJ1-1,-,TRBV5-1,13,TGCGCCAGCACAGAAACAGAGTACACTGAAGCTTTCTTT,CASTETEYTEAFF
-,TRBJ1-2,-,TRBV7-2,15,TGTGCCAGCAGCTCCCAGTGGGGGATCTCCTATGGCTACACCTTC,CASSSQWGISYGYTF
-,TRBJ1-1,-,TRBV6-5,13,TGTGCCAGCAGTGCTCAGATGAACACTGAAGCTTTCTTT,CASSAQMNTEAFF
-,TRBJ1-1,-,TRBV30,11,TGTGCCTGGAATGGGGCGGCGGGAGCTTTCTTT,CAWNGAAGAFF
-,TRBJ2-6,TRBD1,TRBV7-9,17,TGTGCCAGCAGCCCGGACAGGGGGCGTAGCGGGGCCAACGTCCTGACTTTC,CASSPDRGRSGANVLTF
once,TRBJ1-5,-,TRBV2,15,TGTGCCAGCAGGGAAACTGACAGTAGCAATCAGCCCCAGCATTTT,CASRETDSSNQPQHF
-,TRBJ2-3,TRBD1,TRBV5-1,16,TGCGCCAGCAGCTTGGGACAGGGTGTGGACACAGATACGCAGTATTTT,CASSLGQGVDTDTQYF
-,TRBJ2-5,-,TRBV2,13,TGTGCCAGCCTCTCAGGAGAGAAAGAGACCCAGTACTTC,CASLSGEKETQYF
-,TRBJ1-2,-,TRBV29-1,16,TGCAGCGCCCCCCTACAGGGTCTGGGTTTTAACTATGGCTACACCTTC,CSAPLQGLGFNYGYTF
-,TRBJ2-2,TRBD1,TRBV9,15,TGTGCCAGCAGCGTAGTGGGACAGGCCACCGGGGAGCTGTTTTTT,CASSVVGQATGELFF